Reported below is one T cell receptor (beta chain). The table lists this clonotype with a few counts. Its antigen is currently not known. Base-call qualities are not available, and no considerably larger clone is one nucleotide away. This sample was included in a study of T-cell reconstitution after alpha-beta-depleted transplantation in children listed by TCRdb under 2016. Context from the whole study: T-cell immune reconstitution after TCRalphabeta/CD19-depleted allogeneic hematopoietic cell transplantation in children was quantitatively tracked in the study by means of TCR repertoire profiling.

In light of the paper, this sample's treatment or condition label describes: allogeneic hematopoietic cell transplantation with graft depleted of TCRalphabeta T cells and CD19 B cells. The children who served as transplant recipients had been given grafts of TCRalphabeta/CD19-depleted allogeneic hematopoietic cells. The method was PCR. Sequenced on an Illumina HiSeq 2500. To normalize quantification of the TCRbeta repertoire, the TCR libraries were built with molecular barcoding that relied on unique molecular identifiers. TCRdb cleaned the public reads at Q25 with fastp, built clones with MiXCR and kept in-frame beta chains. Merged by CDR3 protein, the rows form single entries marked with the most common genes and DNA. For this sample the table gives about 500,000 distinct CDR3 sequences, of which roughly an eighth were detected only once. Roughly 15% of the sample comes from the top ten. V is cut by 1 base and J by 3 bases, and the space between the germline ends is 11 bases. Taken from the germline V gene, the CDR1 and CDR2 loops are SGHRS and YFSETQ. Including cysteine and phenylalanine, the CDR3 has 15 amino acids. Only the CDR3 DNA stays, 45 bases, in frame from base 1.

Broader findings and caveats from the paper: Over subsequent months, a decline in hyperexpanded clone frequencies was noted, and after one year, T-cell counts and TCRbeta diversity were mostly ascribed to newly produced T cells. In some patients, the high TCRbeta diversity seen at day 60 was put down to recipient T cells and intrathymic progenitors that had survived conditioning. The apparently early alphabetaT-cell count recovery about two months after transplant was reportedly dependent on only several hundred rapidly expanded clones derived from non-depleted graft cells.

The clonotype comes from a female patient aged 2 to 10 who had a stem cell transplant for aplastic anemia, so the T cells may come from the graft donor. The V and J genes are TRBV5-1 and TRBJ2-1; TRBD2 is a weak D gene call, 6 bases matching. The sequenced sample was PBMCs, mostly from graft donor cells, obtained 180 days after TCRalphabeta/CD19-depleted stem cell transplant. The nucleotide sequence reads as follows: TGCGCCAGCAGCTTGTCAGCGCGGGACTACAATGAGCAGTTCTTC. Its coded protein is CASSLSARDYNEQFF.